The T cell receptor beta chain under discussion was sequenced for a study of beta chain features in type 1 diabetes. Study-level information: Taken together, all samples contributed around 100,000,000 examined sorted cells.

This clone appeared a few times. Antigen: not known. The CDR3 contains 16 residues. V lost 0 bases to trimming and J lost 7 bases; unmatched junction nucleotides: 8. Germline CDR1 reads KGHSH; CDR2 reads LQKENI. The isolated RNA, all of it, was reverse transcribed, so expressed TCRB transcripts were what got sequenced. Read counts averaged approximately 3.5 million for samples of naive, central memory and regulatory T cells. Repertoires were generated with immunoSEQ multiplex PCR, while TCRdb's copy carries only in-frame clones and drops some. The sample lists over 300,000 clones, around 9.7% occurring once. General study results and limits: Across all four CD4+ subsets, people with type 1 diabetes showed modestly shorter TCRB CDR3s. cDNA-based sequencing might over-represent cells highly expressing TCR. PCR might show a preference for shorter templates, equally across patients and controls.

The sequenced sample consisted of central memory CD4+ T cells from blood. The receptor's source is a man aged 30 to 45 with type 1 diabetes. This chain links TRBV18 with TRBJ2-1; 8 nucleotides match TRBD1. In DNA, the CDR3 is TGTGCCAGCTCACCACCGGACAGGGTCTTGTATAATGAGCAGTTCTTC. It encodes CASSPPDRVLYNEQFF.